The sequence of this T cell receptor beta chain was determined in a study of blood T cell repertoires in COVID-19. Study overall: The United States, Italy and Spain were the sources of the acute and convalescent COVID-19 samples. The analysed material was cDNA or gDNA that came from T cells, B-cell-depleted T cells, or PBMCs.

The germline CDR1 and CDR2 sequences are LGHDT and YNNKEL (reference sequence). The ends lost 0 bases at V and 2 bases at J; junction bases unmatched: 11. The CDR3 is 18 amino acids. Original methodology: Amplification with reference gene primers provided the estimates of nucleated cell counts. TCRdb's table, derived via immunoSEQ multiplex PCR, lists solely in-frame clones and lacks some. Clone size and V and J calls were adopted from that table, with D and trimming inferred from the DNA. The sample includes 300,000 or so clones, 80% to 90% of them seen just once. The sequence was obtained from a woman aged 45-59 years with acute or convalescent COVID-19. This chain uses TRBV3-1 (or the pseudogene TRBV3-2) with TRBJ2-3; 7 nucleotides line up with TRBD2. The sequenced material came from peripheral blood. CDR3 amino acids: CASSQDIFRGLSTDTQYF. Here the CDR3 DNA reads TGTGCCAGCAGCCAAGACATCTTCCGGGGACTATCCACAGATACGCAGTATTTT.